This TCR beta chain was sequenced during a study of T cell changes during pregnancy in multiple sclerosis. Measured with immunoSEQ multiplex PCR; TCRdb has only the in-frame clones, and not every one. The profile covers approximately 53,000 clones, with nearly 90% appearing a single time and approximately 4.9% taken by the ten largest. This clone has just a few counts. The sample was peripheral blood, taken after pregnancy. This TCR was sampled from a female donor in good health, enrolled as a control in a pregnancy study.

CDR3 sequence (DNA): TGTGCCATCAGTACAGGGGGGGAGACCCAGTACTTC. It specifies CAISTGGETQYF. V and J are TRBV10-3 and TRBJ2-5; TRBD1 agrees at 8 bases. Trimming at V came to 5 bases and at J to 5 bases, leaving 1 base not matched to a gene. This CDR3 is built from 12 residues. Germline V gene lookup returns CDR1 ENHRY and CDR2 SYGVKD.